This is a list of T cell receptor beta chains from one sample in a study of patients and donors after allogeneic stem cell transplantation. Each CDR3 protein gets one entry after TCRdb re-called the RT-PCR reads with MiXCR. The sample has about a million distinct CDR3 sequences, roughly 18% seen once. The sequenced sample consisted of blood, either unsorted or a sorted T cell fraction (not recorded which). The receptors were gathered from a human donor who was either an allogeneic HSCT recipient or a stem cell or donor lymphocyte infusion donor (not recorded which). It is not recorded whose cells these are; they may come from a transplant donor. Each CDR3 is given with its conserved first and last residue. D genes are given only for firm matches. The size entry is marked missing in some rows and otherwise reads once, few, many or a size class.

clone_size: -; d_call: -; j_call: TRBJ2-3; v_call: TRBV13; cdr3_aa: CASRSAGPPGDTQYF; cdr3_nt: TGTGCCAGCAGATCGGCGGGGCCCCCCGGGGATACGCAGTATTTT
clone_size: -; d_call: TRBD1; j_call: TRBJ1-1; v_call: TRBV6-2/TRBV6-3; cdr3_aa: CASRASKGAGTEAFF; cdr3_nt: TGTGCCAGCCGGGCCTCTAAGGGGGCGGGCACTGAAGCTTTCTTT
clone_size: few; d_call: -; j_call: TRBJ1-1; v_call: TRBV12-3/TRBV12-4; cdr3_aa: CASSLTALGEAFF; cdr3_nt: TGTGCCAGCAGTTTGACCGCCCTAGGGGAAGCTTTCTTT
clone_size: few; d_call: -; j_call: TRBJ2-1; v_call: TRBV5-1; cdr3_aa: CASSLDRAEQFF; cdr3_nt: TGCGCCAGCAGCTTGGACCGTGCCGAGCAGTTCTTC
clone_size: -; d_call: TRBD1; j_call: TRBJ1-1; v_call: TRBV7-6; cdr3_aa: CASSSRDRATMNTEAFF; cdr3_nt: TGTGCCAGCAGCTCCCGGGACAGGGCGACCATGAACACTGAAGCTTTCTTT
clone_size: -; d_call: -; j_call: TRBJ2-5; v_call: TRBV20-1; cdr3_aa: CSATGQSQETQYF; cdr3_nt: TGCAGTGCAACCGGACAGTCCCAAGAGACCCAGTACTTC
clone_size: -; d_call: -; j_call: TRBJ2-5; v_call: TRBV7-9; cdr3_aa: CASSLRPTEETQYF; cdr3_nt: TGTGCCAGCAGCTTAAGGCCGACAGAAGAGACCCAGTACTTC
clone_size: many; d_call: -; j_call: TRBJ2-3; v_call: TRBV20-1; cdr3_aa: CSAVRPSTDTQYF; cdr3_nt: TGCAGTGCCGTGAGACCTAGCACAGATACGCAGTATTTT
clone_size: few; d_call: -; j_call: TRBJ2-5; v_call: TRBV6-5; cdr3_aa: CAAGIRRETQYF; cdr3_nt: TGTGCCGCGGGGATCAGAAGGGAGACCCAGTACTTC
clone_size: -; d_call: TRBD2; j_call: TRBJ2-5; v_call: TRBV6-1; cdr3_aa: CASSTSGLQETQYF; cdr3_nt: TGTGCCAGCAGCACTAGCGGTTTACAAGAGACCCAGTACTTC